The clone carrying this T cell receptor (beta chain) has only a few counts. Antigen specificity is unknown. The data stem from a study of blood T cells in healthy people across ages. Study results and caveats: Nothing was known about donor CMV status, and this possibly confounded expanded clonotype changes.

This CDR3 spans 10 amino acids. V was shortened by 6 bases and J by 5 bases, with 7 bases between the two germline ends. Germline loops: CDR1 DFQATT, CDR2 SNEGSKA (reference sequence). A second roughly 7 to 11 cycle PCR used barcoded and J-beta primers. Each CDR3 protein is one row after TCRdb ran MiXCR on the 5' RACE reads. Of about 1,500,000 distinct CDR3 sequences in the sample, 28% were seen once. V usage is TRBV20-1 and J usage is TRBJ2-5; D not certain. The source of this sequence is a woman aged 25 to 45 in good health. Sequenced sample: blood. The CDR3 bases are TGCAGTGCCGAATATGAGACCCAGTACTTC. Translating gives CSAEYETQYF.